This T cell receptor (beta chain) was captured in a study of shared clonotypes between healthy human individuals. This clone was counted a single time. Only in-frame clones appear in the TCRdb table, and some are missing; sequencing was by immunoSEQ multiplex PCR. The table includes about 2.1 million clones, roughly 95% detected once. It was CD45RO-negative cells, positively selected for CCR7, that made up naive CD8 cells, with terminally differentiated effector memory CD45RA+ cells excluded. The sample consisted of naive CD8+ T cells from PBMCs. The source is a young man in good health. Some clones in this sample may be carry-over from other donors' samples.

CDR3 region: CASSFGAGLGTGELFF. In nucleotides, the CDR3 is TGTGCCAGCAGTTTTGGGGCGGGCCTAGGGACCGGGGAGCTGTTTTTT. V and J are TRBV27 and TRBJ2-2; TRBD1 or TRBD2 may be the D gene (5 bases each). The germline V gene has CDR1 MNHEY and CDR2 SMNVEV (reference sequence). CDR3 length equals 16 residues. Trimming stripped 3 bases from V and 5 bases from J, with 16 bases between.